Listed below are T cell receptor beta chains from one sample, sequenced in a study of T-cell memory formation after mild COVID-19. Via MiXCR, TCRdb re-called the 5' RACE reads, giving one row per CDR3 protein. The profile covers about 270,000 distinct CDR3 sequences, with 15% to 20% appearing a single time and around 20% taken by the ten largest. The sample was PBMCs or a T cell subset sorted from them (not recorded which). Every receptor here comes from a man aged 18 to 30 who had mild COVID-19 (a few samples of this study predate the infection). Cell type and time point are not known. Both conserved end residues are part of each CDR3. D genes are given only for firm matches. Size tells how often a clone was seen (once, few, many) or the class of an expanded clone, and some rows leave it out.

TRBV4-3	-	TRBJ2-3	-	TGCGCCAGCGGGGGGTTGGGGGAGATTGGAGATACGCAGTATTTT	CASGGLGEIGDTQYF
TRBV18	many	TRBJ2-5	TRBD2	TGTGCCAGCTCACCCGGACTAGCGGGGAACCAAGAGACCCAGTACTTC	CASSPGLAGNQETQYF
TRBV7-9	-	TRBJ2-3	TRBD1	TGTGCCAGCAGCTTAATGACCCAGGGGGCAGATACGCAGTATTTT	CASSLMTQGADTQYF
TRBV18	-	TRBJ2-1	TRBD2	TGTGCCAGCTCACCCTCCCAGGGCGGGGGGGGCCACAATGAGCAGTTCTTC	CASSPSQGGGGHNEQFF
TRBV10-3	few	TRBJ1-1	TRBD1	TGTGCCATCAGGGCTTGGACAGGGGACGATGAAGCTTTCTTT	CAIRAWTGDDEAFF
TRBV12-3/TRBV12-4	few	TRBJ2-7	-	TGTGCCAGCAGTTTCGGCATTGGCTACGAGCAGTACTTC	CASSFGIGYEQYF
TRBV9	-	TRBJ2-2	-	TGTGCCAGCACCCCACTGCAGGGAACGAACACCGGGGAGCTGTTTTTT	CASTPLQGTNTGELFF
TRBV20-1	-	TRBJ1-2	-	TGCAGTGCTAGAGATCTTGTCAGCAGAGACTACACCTTC	CSARDLVSRDYTF
TRBV7-2	few	TRBJ2-3	-	TGTGCCAGCAGCTTAGACAGGGTAGATACGCAGTATTTT	CASSLDRVDTQYF
TRBV5-1	-	TRBJ2-2	-	TGCGCCAGCAGCTTGTGGCAGGCCGGGGAGCTGTTTTTT	CASSLWQAGELFF
TRBV2	-	TRBJ1-1	TRBD1	TGTGCCAGCAGTGGATCGACAGGGGGGACTGAAGCTTTCTTT	CASSGSTGGTEAFF
TRBV6-2/TRBV6-3	few	TRBJ1-2	-	TGTGCCAGCAAGCGCAGCCGCTATGGCTACACCTTC	CASKRSRYGYTF
TRBV5-1	few	TRBJ2-2	-	TGCGCCAGCAGCTTGGAAGGGGCTGGTGGCACCGGGGAGCTGTTTTTT	CASSLEGAGGTGELFF
TRBV7-2	-	TRBJ2-2	-	TGTGCCAGCAGCCCGCGTAGCGGAGCCGGGGAGCTGTTTTTT	CASSPRSGAGELFF
TRBV20-1	-	TRBJ2-7	-	TGCAGTGCCCGGCCCGGGTCAAACTCCGAGCAGTACTTC	CSARPGSNSEQYF
TRBV10-3	-	TRBJ2-3	-	TGTGCCATCACAGGTGCCCCTAGCACAGATACGCAGTATTTT	CAITGAPSTDTQYF
TRBV5-1	-	TRBJ2-5	-	TGCGCCAGCAGCTTGGTCGGGCGGACGTTTGGTGCGACCCAGTACTTC	CASSLVGRTFGATQYF
TRBV6-6	few	TRBJ2-1	-	TGTGCCAGCACCTACTGGCTAGGTGGCTACAATGAGCAGTTCTTC	CASTYWLGGYNEQFF
TRBV15	-	TRBJ1-1	-	TGTGCCACCAGCTCGCGCCATCGGACACTGGGGGCGGCTTTCTTT	CATSSRHRTLGAAFF
TRBV7-3	few	TRBJ2-1	TRBD2	TGTGCCAGCAGCTTAGGGCCGGGGGGACTAGCGGGCGGTGAGCAGTTCTTC	CASSLGPGGLAGGEQFF
TRBV12-3/TRBV12-4	-	TRBJ2-3	-	TGTGCCAGCAGAACAAAAAGCCGGGACTCCAAAGATACGCAGTATTTT	CASRTKSRDSKDTQYF
TRBV24-1	few	TRBJ2-5	-	TGTGCCACCAGTGATTTTGTCCAGCCCGGAATCTTACAAGAGACCCAGTACTTC	CATSDFVQPGILQETQYF
TRBV5-1	-	TRBJ1-1	-	TGCGCCAGCAGCTTGTCTCCGGGATTGAACACTGAAGCTTTCTTT	CASSLSPGLNTEAFF
TRBV20-1	-	TRBJ2-3	-	TGCAGTGCTAGTGCCCTTGAAGGGACAGATACGCAGTATTTT	CSASALEGTDTQYF
TRBV28	few	TRBJ2-7	-	TGTGCCAGCAGTTTACCGCCAGGGGCAAGTAGGGAGCAGTACTTC	CASSLPPGASREQYF
TRBV4-2	many	TRBJ2-2	-	TGTGCCAGCAGCCAAGATGGGGCCGGGGAGCTGTTTTTT	CASSQDGAGELFF
TRBV20-1	-	TRBJ2-1	-	TGCAGTGGGGATGAGGGCGGTGAGCAGTTCTTC	CSGDEGGEQFF
TRBV7-2	-	TRBJ2-7	TRBD2	TGTGCCAGCAGCTGGGGACTAGCGGGGGACTACGAGCAGTACTTC	CASSWGLAGDYEQYF
TRBV27	-	TRBJ1-2	-	TGTGCCAGCAGAGGGGCCCCCTATGGCTACACCTTC	CASRGAPYGYTF
TRBV15	many	TRBJ2-7	-	TGTGCCACCAGCAGAGACTACGAGCAGGGCTTCTACGAGCAGTACTTC	CATSRDYEQGFYEQYF
TRBV9	-	TRBJ1-1	TRBD1	TGTGTCAGCAGCGTAGGGGGCGCGAACACTGAAGCTTTCTTT	CVSSVGGANTEAFF
TRBV10-2	-	TRBJ2-3	-	TGCGCCAGCACGTCCGGAGGTGGAGATACGCAGTATTTT	CASTSGGGDTQYF
TRBV29-1	many	TRBJ1-1	-	TGCAGCGTGGCTCCGGGTAACACTGAAGCTTTCTTT	CSVAPGNTEAFF
TRBV6-2/TRBV6-3	-	TRBJ1-5	-	TGTGCCAGCAGTTACCTTGGGCAGCCCCAGCATTTT	CASSYLGQPQHF
TRBV24-1	-	TRBJ2-3	TRBD2	TGTGCCACCAGCGAAGCCGGGACTATGCACACAGATACGCAGTATTTT	CATSEAGTMHTDTQYF
TRBV4-3	many	TRBJ2-3	-	TGCGCCAGCAGCCAAGCCCCAGGCCCAGATACGCAGTATTTT	CASSQAPGPDTQYF
TRBV5-4	many	TRBJ2-2	-	TGTGCCGTCACCGGGGCCGAACTTTCCTCCCCCGGGGAGCTGTTTTTT	CAVTGAELSSPGELFF
TRBV11-2	-	TRBJ2-5	TRBD2	TGTGCCAGCAGCTCGGGACTAGCGGGGGGGGCGTACCAAGAGACCCAGTACTTC	CASSSGLAGGAYQETQYF
TRBV29-1	-	TRBJ2-2	TRBD2	TGCAGCGTAGCGGGGCGGAACGGGGAGCTGTTTTTT	CSVAGRNGELFF
TRBV27	few	TRBJ2-1	-	TGTGCCAGCAGTTTGACACCCAGGAATGAGCAGTTCTTC	CASSLTPRNEQFF
TRBV5-1	-	TRBJ1-1	TRBD1	TGCGCCAGCATAATGGGGACAGGGGGAACTGAAGCTTTCTTT	CASIMGTGGTEAFF
TRBV20-1	few	TRBJ1-2	-	TGCAGTGCTAGAGTGGGGAGGGCGCGCTATGGCTACACCTTC	CSARVGRARYGYTF
TRBV29-1	-	TRBJ2-5	-	TGCAGCGTGGAAGCCATTAGTGAAGAGACCCAGTACTTC	CSVEAISEETQYF
TRBV20-1	-	TRBJ1-5	-	TGCAGTGCTAGAGGAACCCCAGGGGTAAATCAGCCCCAGCATTTT	CSARGTPGVNQPQHF